This T cell receptor beta chain was observed in a study of CD8 T cells in Susac syndrome. TEMRA cells were FACS-enriched, unlike CD8+ and CD4+ T cells, which were negatively isolated. RNA amounts of roughly 0.5 to 1 ug underwent reverse transcription with random hexamers. The amplification used immunoSEQ multiplex PCR on TCR beta CDR3; it spanned 54 Vbeta and 13 Jbeta. In TCRdb, the immunoSEQ multiplex PCR reads were re-called with MiXCR into one record per CDR3 protein. The sample shows approximately 200,000 distinct CDR3 sequences, around 90% of them seen only once. CDR1 is SGHTA, CDR2 FQGNSA, per germline. The CDR3 sequence is 13 residues long. Trimming left V 3 bases short and J 7 bases short, with 10 bases between.

The chain carries TRBV7-2 and TRBJ2-1, with D possibly being TRBD1 or TRBD2 (5 bases each). The sample consisted of CD8+ T cells from PBMCs. The sequence was obtained from a human donor with multiple sclerosis. CDR3 sequence: CASSFWDGNEQFF. Here the CDR3 DNA reads TGTGCCAGCAGCTTCTGGGACGGGAATGAGCAGTTCTTC.